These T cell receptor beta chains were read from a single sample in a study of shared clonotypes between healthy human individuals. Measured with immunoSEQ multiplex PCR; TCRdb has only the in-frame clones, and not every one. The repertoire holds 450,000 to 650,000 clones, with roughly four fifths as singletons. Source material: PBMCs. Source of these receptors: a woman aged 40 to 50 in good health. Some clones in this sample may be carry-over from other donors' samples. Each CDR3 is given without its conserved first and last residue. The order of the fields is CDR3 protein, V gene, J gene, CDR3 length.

ASSTRLRTSTDTQY	TRBV19	TRBJ2-3	14
AWSLGAGNSNQPQH	TRBV30	TRBJ1-5	14
ASSPGLAGLCNEQF	TRBV4-3	TRBJ2-1	14
ASGTSAYEQY	TRBV28	TRBJ2-7	10
ASSETEANTGELF	TRBV2	TRBJ2-2	13
ASSEFFGIGGEKLF	TRBV6-1	TRBJ1-4	14
ASSYGSPNEQY	TRBV28	TRBJ2-7	11
ASSLSGGAHYGYT	TRBV27	TRBJ1-2	13
AISAQREGHPAN	TRBV10-3	TRBJ2-3	12
ASSPSSGSSSEQY	TRBV11-3	TRBJ2-7	13
ASSPTRTANEKLF	TRBV18	TRBJ1-4	13
ASSGGLADSYEQY	TRBV9	TRBJ2-7	13
ASSEGLPQY	TRBV6-1	TRBJ2-4	9
ASSLLGVETQY	TRBV28	TRBJ2-5	11
ASSEWVANEQF	TRBV6-4	TRBJ2-1	11
ASSLRGIYGYT	TRBV28	TRBJ1-2	11
ASRTGLAAQETQY	TRBV2	TRBJ2-5	13
ASSFRGERQPQH	TRBV7-2	TRBJ1-5	12
ASSLRQGAPVTIQY	TRBV28	TRBJ2-4	14
ASSYPDRDEQY	TRBV6-5	TRBJ2-7	11
ASSPLAHTDTQY	TRBV18	TRBJ2-3	12
ASSYRGGYEQF	TRBV6-6	TRBJ2-1	11